One and the same sample provided the 13 T cell receptor beta chains below, sequenced in a study of vaccination effects on CD4 cells after COVID-19. Some clones are missing from TCRdb's copy, which holds only in-frame ones; the method was immunoSEQ multiplex PCR. The sample contains tens of thousands of clones, more than 65% of which appear only once. Their target antigens are unknown. Cultured cells yielded isolated CD4+ T cells after about ten days. The individual was infected with SARS-CoV-2 between March and December 2020, as confirmed by PCR. Of the BNT162b2 and mRNA-1273 vaccines, participants received two doses of one or the other. The material was CD4+ T cells from PBMCs cultured without peptide, obtained after COVID-19 vaccination. The receptors here all came from a human donor who had a prior SARS-CoV-2 infection.

This chain links TRBV28 with TRBJ1-3; D remains ambiguous. V lost 1 base to trimming and J lost 8 bases, with 3 bases between them. Germline-derived CDR1 and CDR2 are MDHEN and SYDVKM. This CDR3 is 11 amino acids long. The chain's CDR3 is CASSLSDTIYF. Here the CDR3 DNA reads TGTGCCAGCAGTTTATCGGACACCATATATTTT.

This clone was found a few times. The rearrangement links TRBV24-1 to TRBJ2-1; D gene unclear. The CDR3 spans 12 residues. V was pared by 1 base and J by 8 bases, with 5 bases between. Germline lookup yields CDR1 KGHDR and CDR2 SFDVKD. Here the CDR3 reads CATSDFKDEQFF. CDR3 sequence (DNA): TGTGCCACCAGTGATTTTAAGGATGAGCAGTTCTTC.

This chain joins TRBV2 and TRBJ1-1; the D is unclear. Trimming pared 5 bases from V and 3 bases from J, leaving 4 bases between. Per the germline V gene, CDR1 is SNHLY and CDR2 is FYNNEI. This CDR3 spans 11 amino acids. CDR3 sequence (DNA): TGTGCCAGCAGTTATGACACTGAAGCTTTCTTT. It yields the protein CASSYDTEAFF.

This sequence joins TRBV6-1 and TRBJ2-1, with 14 bases identical to TRBD2. V lost 1 base and J lost 0; bases outside the gene matches: 14. CDR1 MNHNS and CDR2 SASEGT come from the germline V gene. The CDR3 is made up of 22 amino acids. The CDR3 region has the DNA TGTGCCAGCAGTGAAGAGAAGTTTCGGGGGACTAGCGGGAGAGTCTCCTACAATGAGCAGTTCTTC. Translation: CASSEEKFRGTSGRVSYNEQFF.

V gene TRBV7-3 combines with J gene TRBJ2-3, with 9 bases matching TRBD2. V dropped 2 bases and J dropped 0; count of bases not matched to a gene: 9. Germline lookup yields CDR1 SGHTA and CDR2 FQGTGA. The length of the CDR3 is 18 residues. In nucleotides, the CDR3 is TGTGCCAGCAGCTTATGGGGTAGCGGGAGCACAAGCACAGATACGCAGTATTTT. Translated: CASSLWGSGSTSTDTQYF.

The chain is built from TRBV7-8 and TRBJ2-7; D is unclear. The germline CDR1 and CDR2 sequences are SGHVS and FQNEAQ. This CDR3 spans 15 amino acids. V lost 5 bases, J lost 0 bases, and 14 bases lay in between. The CDR3 protein is CASSPNLYSSYEQYF. CDR3 coding DNA: TGTGCCAGCAGCCCGAACCTGTATAGCTCCTACGAGCAGTACTTC.

The J gene is TRBJ2-5, the V gene TRBV30; possibly TRBD1 for D (5 bases). The CDR3 runs 12 residues. Looked up from germline, CDR1 is GTSNPN and CDR2 is SVGIG (reference sequence). The V end was cut by 4 bases, the J end by 5 bases, with 11 bases between. The CDR3 region is CAWNGARETQYF. The CDR3, as DNA: TGTGCCTGGAATGGGGCCCGGGAGACCCAGTACTTC.

The chain combines TRBV21-1 with TRBJ1-2. TRBV21-1 represents a pseudogene. The length of the CDR3 is 14 residues. As DNA, the CDR3 is TGTGCCAGCAGCATGATCTACAACCACTATGGCTACACCTTC. Its protein is CASSMIYNHYGYTF.

The chain carries TRBV20-1 and TRBJ2-7, with D perhaps TRBD1 (6 bases). Trimming cost V 3 bases and J 2 bases, with 14 bases left between them. Germline CDR1 and CDR2: DFQATT and SNEGSKA (reference sequence). This CDR3 spans 14 amino acids. This CDR3 reads CSASRQGLAYEQYF. The CDR3 coding sequence is TGCAGTGCTAGTCGGCAGGGGTTAGCCTACGAGCAGTACTTC.

The genes are TRBV24-1 and TRBJ2-1; 7 positions agree with TRBD2. This CDR3 contains 17 residues. CDR1 and CDR2 from the germline V gene are KGHDR and SFDVKD. The V segment lost 0 bases and the J segment 8 bases; nucleotides outside the gene matches: 12. The CDR3 DNA sequence: TGTGCCACCAGTGATTTGCAAGTCGGACTAGGATATGATGAGCAGTTCTTC. This codes for CATSDLQVGLGYDEQFF.

This clone counts as large. This rearrangement joins TRBV7-9 to TRBJ2-7, with D possibly being TRBD2 (5 bases). The V end was cut by 5 bases, the J end by 7 bases, with 18 bases between. Per germline, CDR1 SEHNR and CDR2 FQNEAQ (reference sequence). The CDR3 sequence is 14 residues long. CDR3: CASSPRGLSWEQYF. In DNA form, the CDR3 reads TGTGCCAGCAGCCCACGCGGACTTTCTTGGGAGCAGTACTTC.

The V and J genes are TRBV6-5 and TRBJ1-6; 7 bases map to TRBD1. The V and J ends lost 6 bases and 11 bases, in that order; junction bases with no gene match: 7. This CDR3 spans 13 amino acids. CDR1 and CDR2 from the germline V gene are MNHEY and SVGAGI. The CDR3 nucleotides read TGTGCCAGCAGCCGCACTGGGACAGCACCCCTCCACTTT. Protein sequence: CASSRTGTAPLHF.

This clone was seen only once. The V gene is TRBV5-1, the J gene TRBJ2-7, with 11 bases aligning to TRBD1. CDR3 length: 17 residues. Trimming removed 4 bases from V and 3 bases from J; junction bases left unmatched: 12. CDR1 is SGHRS, CDR2 YFSETQ, per germline. The CDR3 is CASSTGQGAFSDYEQYF. In DNA, the CDR3 is TGCGCCAGCAGCACCGGACAGGGGGCGTTCTCAGACTACGAGCAGTACTTC.